The next 7 T cell receptor beta chains were all read from a single sample in a study of blood T cell repertoires in COVID-19 (TCRdb year 2020). The method behind the library was the immunoSEQ multiplex PCR assay. TCRdb provides this immuneACCESS table in a form limited to in-frame rearrangements. Some clones are lacking; in checked studies, under half of them reflect an unresolved V gene, and why the rest are absent is not known. This sample comprises approximately 50,000 clones, 90% of them detected only once. Approximately 6.2% of the sample comes from the top ten. Sequenced sample: peripheral blood. Receptors originate from a man aged 40-50 years with acute or convalescent COVID-19.

In DNA form, the CDR3 reads TGTGCCAGCAGCTTAGCCGGGGGCAATCAGCCCCAGCATTTT. Translation gives CASSLAGGNQPQHF. The chain is built from TRBV7-9 and TRBJ1-5; D gene uncertain. The CDR3 extends over 14 amino acids. V lost 0 bases to trimming and J lost 2 bases, with 5 bases between them. The germline V gene encodes CDR1 SEHNR and CDR2 FQNEAQ (reference sequence).

The rearrangement joins TRBV19 to TRBJ2-7, with 8 bases aligning to TRBD1. Germline V gives CDR1 LNHDA, CDR2 SQIVND (reference sequence). The length of the CDR3 is 13 residues. J gave up 6 bases and V 4 bases, and 5 bases lay outside the gene matches. CDR3 sequence: CASSTTRGREQYF. CDR3 nucleotide sequence: TGTGCCAGTAGTACTACCAGGGGGCGCGAGCAGTACTTC.

The chain employs TRBV2 and TRBJ2-7; D is perhaps TRBD2 (6 bases). The CDR3 contains 12 residues. The germline gives CDR1 SNHLY, CDR2 FYNNEI. V lost 8 bases to trimming and J lost 2 bases, with 10 bases between them. CDR3: CASETGAYEQYF. CDR3 DNA sequence: TGTGCCAGCGAAACGGGAGCCTACGAGCAGTACTTC.

The V gene is TRBV5-4, the J gene TRBJ1-3; weak D call: TRBD1 (6 bases). From germline, CDR1 is SGHNT and CDR2 YYREEE (reference sequence). The V gene lost 0 bases and the J gene lost 2 bases, with 6 bases spanning the gap. The length of the CDR3 is 14 residues. The DNA of the CDR3 is TGTGCCAGCAGCTTGGACAGGGCTGGAAACACCATATATTTT. This gives the protein CASSLDRAGNTIYF.

The chain recombines TRBV2 with TRBJ1-6; possibly TRBD1 for D (5 bases). Trimming cost V 3 bases and J 5 bases, with 8 bases left between them. The CDR3 totals 14 residues. CDR1 and CDR2 from the germline V gene are SNHLY and FYNNEI. CDR3 region: CASSETANNSPLHF. DNA for the CDR3: TGTGCCAGCAGTGAGACAGCAAATAATTCACCCCTCCACTTT.

In DNA, the CDR3 is TGTGCCAGCAGCCAGAATACAGGTCACGCTTTCTTT. This translates into CASSQNTGHAFF. V is TRBV5-4 and J is TRBJ1-1; maybe TRBD1 (5 bases). Trimming stripped 4 bases from V and 11 bases from J, with 15 bases between. CDR1 and CDR2 from the germline V gene are SGHNT and YYREEE (reference sequence). The CDR3 contains 12 residues.

The rearrangement links TRBV5-5 to TRBJ1-2; 7 nucleotides match TRBD1. The trim removed 2 bases at V and 1 base at J, leaving 5 bases unmatched. This CDR3 region has 15 residues. CDR1 is SGHKS and CDR2 is YYEKEE in the germline V gene (reference sequence). CDR3 DNA: TGTGCCAGCAGCTTCGACAGGGCGGGTAACTATGGCTACACCTTC. The encoded protein is CASSFDRAGNYGYTF.